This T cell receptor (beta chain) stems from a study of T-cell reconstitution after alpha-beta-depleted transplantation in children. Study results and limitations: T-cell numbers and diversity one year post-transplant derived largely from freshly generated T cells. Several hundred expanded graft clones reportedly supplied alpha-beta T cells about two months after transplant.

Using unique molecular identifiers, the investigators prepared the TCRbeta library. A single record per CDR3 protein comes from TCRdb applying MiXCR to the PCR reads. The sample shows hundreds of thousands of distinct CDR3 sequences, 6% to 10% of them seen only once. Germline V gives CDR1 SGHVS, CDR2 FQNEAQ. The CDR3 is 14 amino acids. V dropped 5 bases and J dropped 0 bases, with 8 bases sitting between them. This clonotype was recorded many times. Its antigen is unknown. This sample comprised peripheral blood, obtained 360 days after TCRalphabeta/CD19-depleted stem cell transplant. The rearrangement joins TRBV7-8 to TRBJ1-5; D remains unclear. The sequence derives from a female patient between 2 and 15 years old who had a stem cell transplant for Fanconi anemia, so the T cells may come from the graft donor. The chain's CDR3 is CASSVGDSNQPQHF. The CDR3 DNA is TGTGCCAGCAGCGTGGGCGATAGCAATCAGCCCCAGCATTTT.